Presented here are 2 T cell receptor beta chains from one specimen sequenced in a study of vaccination and CD4 T cells after COVID-19. Sequenced with the Oncomine TCR Beta short-read assay was DNA taken from cultured CD4+ T cells. MiXCR was run by TCRdb on the PCR reads, yielding one entry per CDR3 protein. The sample has more than 9,000 distinct CDR3 sequences; approximately 63% are singletons. Treatment indicated: roughly 10-day PBMC culture with coronavirus spike peptide pools or control peptides (ViraFEST assay). Their specific antigens are unknown. The specimen was CD4+ T cells from blood, cultured in vitro. The receptors originated from a human donor who had recovered from COVID-19.

This clonotype has more than one count but fewer than ten. The V and J genes are TRBV11-2 and TRBJ2-3; 9 positions agree with TRBD2. V gave up 0 bases and J gave up 5 bases; unmatched junction bases: 3. Germline V CDR1 and CDR2: SGHAT, FQNNGV. This CDR3 has 15 residues. In DNA, the CDR3 is TGTGCCAGCAGCTTAGAAGGCGGGGGGGTAGATACGCAGTATTTT. Protein product: CASSLEGGGVDTQYF.

The chain combines TRBV19 with TRBJ2-3, with no clear D. Germline assignment: CDR1 LNHDA and CDR2 SQIVND (reference sequence). The CDR3 totals 13 residues. Between the trimmed V and J ends, which lost 10 bases and 0 bases, there was a span of 11 bases. CDR3 protein: CATRPTSTDTQYF. The CDR3 bases are TGTGCCACAAGACCTACAAGCACAGATACGCAGTATTTT.